Listed below are T cell receptor beta chains from one sample, sequenced in a study of naive and memory T cell subsets. TCRdb analysed the UMI-ligation and nested PCR reads with MiXCR anew, one entry per CDR3 protein. The sample lists approximately 140,000 distinct CDR3 sequences, 15% to 25% occurring once. The sequenced sample was naive CD8+ T cells from blood. The receptors were gathered from a human donor in good health. Each CDR3 is given with its conserved first and last residue. Each record gives: CDR3 protein, CDR3 DNA, J gene, clone size, V gene, D gene. D genes are given only for firm matches. Size is omitted from some rows. Given values are once, few, many or a class for expanded clones.

CDR3 protein: CASSLMASGRVYNEQFF
CDR3 DNA: TGTGCCAGCAGTTTAATGGCTAGCGGGAGGGTCTACAATGAGCAGTTCTTC
J gene: TRBJ2-1
clone size: NA
V gene: TRBV12-3/TRBV12-4
D gene: TRBD2

CDR3 protein: CASSSPAGLSTDTQYF
CDR3 DNA: TGTGCCAGCAGTTCACCAGCGGGACTCAGCACAGATACGCAGTATTTT
J gene: TRBJ2-3
clone size: NA
V gene: TRBV27
D gene: TRBD2

CDR3 protein: CASRPASGTQLGYTF
CDR3 DNA: TGCGCCAGCAGACCCGCTAGCGGGACACAGCTTGGCTACACCTTC
J gene: TRBJ1-2
clone size: few
V gene: TRBV5-1
D gene: NA

CDR3 protein: CASSYSIGGIYNEQFF
CDR3 DNA: TGTGCCAGCAGTTACTCGATTGGGGGAATCTACAATGAGCAGTTCTTC
J gene: TRBJ2-1
clone size: NA
V gene: TRBV6-5
D gene: NA

CDR3 protein: CASSFRKYGEAFF
CDR3 DNA: TGTGCCAGCAGCTTTCGGAAGTATGGTGAAGCTTTCTTT
J gene: TRBJ1-1
clone size: few
V gene: TRBV28
D gene: NA

CDR3 protein: CASEGSPGGAFF
CDR3 DNA: TGTGCCAGTGAAGGATCTCCGGGGGGAGCTTTCTTT
J gene: TRBJ1-1
clone size: NA
V gene: TRBV9
D gene: NA

CDR3 protein: CASSPGWGRDYGYTF
CDR3 DNA: TGTGCCAGCAGTCCCGGTTGGGGGAGGGACTATGGCTACACCTTC
J gene: TRBJ1-2
clone size: NA
V gene: TRBV28
D gene: NA

CDR3 protein: CASSGGDRDSREQYF
CDR3 DNA: TGTGCCAGCAGCGGCGGGGACAGGGACTCTCGGGAGCAGTACTTC
J gene: TRBJ2-7
clone size: few
V gene: TRBV28
D gene: TRBD1

CDR3 protein: CASSYDNSGRQETQYF
CDR3 DNA: TGTGCCAGCAGTTACGATAATAGCGGGAGACAAGAGACCCAGTACTTC
J gene: TRBJ2-5
clone size: NA
V gene: TRBV6-5
D gene: TRBD2

CDR3 protein: CASGGLQGPLFEGEQFF
CDR3 DNA: TGTGCCAGCGGCGGTTTGCAGGGCCCGTTATTCGAGGGTGAGCAGTTCTTC
J gene: TRBJ2-1
clone size: NA
V gene: TRBV27
D gene: NA

CDR3 protein: CASSHGTGLSNQPQHF
CDR3 DNA: TGTGCCAGCAGCCACGGGACAGGTCTAAGCAATCAGCCCCAGCATTTT
J gene: TRBJ1-5
clone size: NA
V gene: TRBV7-9
D gene: TRBD1

CDR3 protein: CASRVLAARDTQYF
CDR3 DNA: TGTGCCAGCAGGGTACTAGCGGCTAGGGATACGCAGTATTTT
J gene: TRBJ2-3
clone size: NA
V gene: TRBV28
D gene: TRBD2

CDR3 protein: CASSQVRGAFGTDTQYF
CDR3 DNA: TGTGCCAGCAGCCAAGTACGCGGGGCCTTCGGCACAGATACGCAGTATTTT
J gene: TRBJ2-3
clone size: NA
V gene: TRBV14
D gene: NA

CDR3 protein: CASTLAEGPSIFYEQYF
CDR3 DNA: TGTGCCAGCACCCTAGCGGAGGGCCCATCCATTTTCTACGAGCAGTACTTC
J gene: TRBJ2-7
clone size: NA
V gene: TRBV6-1
D gene: TRBD2

CDR3 protein: CASSEPEVNEKLFF
CDR3 DNA: TGTGCCAGCAGTGAACCGGAGGTTAATGAAAAACTGTTTTTT
J gene: TRBJ1-4
clone size: NA
V gene: TRBV25-1
D gene: NA

CDR3 protein: CASSRRPTDTQYF
CDR3 DNA: TGTGCCAGCAGCCGCCGGCCCACAGATACGCAGTATTTT
J gene: TRBJ2-3
clone size: NA
V gene: TRBV5-5
D gene: NA

CDR3 protein: CASSSGTGSGNQPQHF
CDR3 DNA: TGTGCCAGCAGTTCCGGGACAGGGTCTGGCAATCAGCCCCAGCATTTT
J gene: TRBJ1-5
clone size: few
V gene: TRBV12-3/TRBV12-4
D gene: TRBD1

CDR3 protein: CASSLSSNTDTQYF
CDR3 DNA: TGTGCCAGCAGCCTTAGCTCCAACACAGATACGCAGTATTTT
J gene: TRBJ2-3
clone size: NA
V gene: TRBV28
D gene: NA

CDR3 protein: CASSLGAGQGGTEAFF
CDR3 DNA: TGTGCCAGCAGCTTAGGGGCAGGGCAGGGGGGCACTGAAGCTTTCTTT
J gene: TRBJ1-1
clone size: NA
V gene: TRBV7-9
D gene: TRBD1

CDR3 protein: CASSLVPDTWTVNTEAFF
CDR3 DNA: TGTGCCAGCAGCTTGGTTCCGGACACTTGGACCGTGAACACTGAAGCTTTCTTT
J gene: TRBJ1-1
clone size: NA
V gene: TRBV5-8
D gene: NA

CDR3 protein: CASSDPVASGPSLRFDEQFF
CDR3 DNA: TGCGCCAGCAGTGACCCCGTGGCTAGCGGGCCCTCCCTTAGATTTGATGAGCAGTTCTTC
J gene: TRBJ2-1
clone size: NA
V gene: TRBV10-2
D gene: TRBD2

CDR3 protein: CASSYIRNEQFF
CDR3 DNA: TGTGCCAGCAGTTATATACGGAATGAGCAGTTCTTC
J gene: TRBJ2-1
clone size: NA
V gene: TRBV6-2/TRBV6-3
D gene: NA

CDR3 protein: CSAKHSRRIRSYNEQFF
CDR3 DNA: TGCAGTGCTAAGCACTCCCGACGAATACGATCCTACAATGAGCAGTTCTTC
J gene: TRBJ2-1
clone size: NA
V gene: TRBV20-1
D gene: NA

CDR3 protein: CASGLPGLVPEQYF
CDR3 DNA: TGTGCTAGTGGTTTGCCGGGACTAGTCCCCGAGCAGTACTTC
J gene: TRBJ2-7
clone size: NA
V gene: TRBV12-5
D gene: TRBD2

CDR3 protein: CASSLSGSKTGELFF
CDR3 DNA: TGTGCCAGCAGCTTGAGTGGGAGCAAGACCGGGGAGCTGTTTTTT
J gene: TRBJ2-2
clone size: few
V gene: TRBV11-1
D gene: NA

CDR3 protein: CASSLNTGTYEQYF
CDR3 DNA: TGTGCCAGCAGTTTAAACACGGGTACCTACGAGCAGTACTTC
J gene: TRBJ2-7
clone size: NA
V gene: TRBV28
D gene: NA

CDR3 protein: CATSRDWTSGWNF
CDR3 DNA: TGTGCCACCAGCAGAGATTGGACTAGCGGGTGGAATTTT
J gene: TRBJ2-3
clone size: few
V gene: TRBV15
D gene: TRBD2

CDR3 protein: CASSPLGGGTGELFF
CDR3 DNA: TGCGCCAGCAGCCCCCTCGGGGGCGGGACCGGGGAGCTGTTTTTT
J gene: TRBJ2-2
clone size: few
V gene: TRBV5-1
D gene: NA

CDR3 protein: CSAPGGQGHYGYTF
CDR3 DNA: TGCAGTGCCCCGGGCGGACAGGGGCACTATGGCTACACCTTC
J gene: TRBJ1-2
clone size: NA
V gene: TRBV20-1
D gene: TRBD1

CDR3 protein: CASTTTGGTGELFF
CDR3 DNA: TGTGCCAGCACCACCACGGGGGGCACCGGGGAGCTGTTTTTT
J gene: TRBJ2-2
clone size: NA
V gene: TRBV6-5
D gene: TRBD2

CDR3 protein: CASSHTFLGSDGYTF
CDR3 DNA: TGTGCCAGCTCTCATACCTTTCTGGGTTCGGATGGCTACACCTTC
J gene: TRBJ1-2
clone size: NA
V gene: TRBV27
D gene: NA

CDR3 protein: CSVQGENTEAFF
CDR3 DNA: TGCAGCGTCCAGGGGGAGAACACTGAAGCTTTCTTT
J gene: TRBJ1-1
clone size: few
V gene: TRBV29-1
D gene: TRBD1

CDR3 protein: CASSFGLKFWEQFF
CDR3 DNA: TGTGCCAGCAGTTTTGGCCTAAAATTTTGGGAGCAGTTCTTC
J gene: TRBJ2-1
clone size: few
V gene: TRBV27
D gene: NA

CDR3 protein: CASSYLGQPQHF
CDR3 DNA: TGTGCCAGCAGCTACCTAGGTCAGCCCCAGCATTTT
J gene: TRBJ1-5
clone size: many
V gene: TRBV7-6
D gene: NA

CDR3 protein: CSAKTGSNYNEQFF
CDR3 DNA: TGCAGTGCCAAGACAGGGTCCAACTACAATGAGCAGTTCTTC
J gene: TRBJ2-1
clone size: few
V gene: TRBV20-1
D gene: TRBD1

CDR3 protein: CAWSVRSGRTDTQYF
CDR3 DNA: TGTGCCTGGAGTGTAAGGAGCGGACGCACAGATACGCAGTATTTT
J gene: TRBJ2-3
clone size: NA
V gene: TRBV30
D gene: NA

CDR3 protein: CASSPTQVSEAFF
CDR3 DNA: TGTGCCAGCAGCCCAACCCAGGTGTCTGAAGCTTTCTTT
J gene: TRBJ1-1
clone size: few
V gene: TRBV7-8
D gene: NA